The 17 T cell receptor beta chains below all came from one sample that was sequenced in a study of blood T cells in healthy people across ages. For the second PCR, which ran for about 6 to 11 cycles, a sample-barcoded 5' primer and a J-beta primer mix were used. TCRdb fed the 5' RACE reads into MiXCR, producing one record per CDR3 protein. The table has 1.5 million to 2 million distinct CDR3 sequences, roughly 30% seen once. Sequencing was performed on blood. Receptors were obtained from a woman aged 25-40 years in good health.

This clonotype was seen a handful of times. The genes are TRBV20-1 and TRBJ2-1; 7 nucleotides line up with TRBD2. Germline V gene sequence: CDR1 DFQATT, CDR2 SNEGSKA (reference sequence). The CDR3 extends over 14 amino acids. The V and J ends lost 4 bases and 3 bases, in that order; junction bases with no gene match: 6. The CDR3 sequence is CSAIRLAGYNEQFF. DNA of the CDR3: TGCAGTGCTATTAGACTAGCAGGCTACAATGAGCAGTTCTTC.

The rearrangement uses TRBV5-5 and TRBJ2-5, with TRBD1 matching over 10 bases. The germline CDR1 and CDR2 sequences are SGHKS and YYEKEE (reference sequence). Trimming removed 4 bases from V and 6 bases from J; junction bases left unmatched: 6. This CDR3 has 14 amino acids. CDR3 nucleotide sequence: TGTGCCAGCAGCGGGGGACAGGGGAAAAAGACCCAGTACTTC. Residues: CASSGGQGKKTQYF.

Only a few counts were recorded for this clonotype. This rearrangement joins TRBV30 to TRBJ1-1; no definite D call. This CDR3 has 12 residues. V was pared by 4 bases and J by 8 bases, with 14 bases between. The germline gives CDR1 GTSNPN, CDR2 SVGIG (reference sequence). CDR3 nucleotides: TGTGCCTGGAACGTACTCGGCGGGGAAGCTTTCTTT. It translates to CAWNVLGGEAFF.

This clonotype was counted a few times. The rearrangement links TRBV25-1 to TRBJ1-2; 7 nucleotides agree with TRBD1. J lost 4 bases, V lost 6 bases, and 2 bases had no gene match. The CDR3 is 12 residues long. Germline V gives CDR1 MGHDK, CDR2 SYGVNS. CDR3 sequence reads: CASRGTVYGYTF. CDR3 nucleotide sequence: TGTGCCAGCAGGGGGACAGTCTATGGCTACACCTTC.

In its sample, this clonotype was seen a few times. J is TRBJ2-6 and V is TRBV5-1; TRBD1 might be the D (6 bases). Trimming took 3 bases from V and 0 from J, leaving 16 bases between them. The CDR3 runs to 18 residues. Germline assignment: CDR1 SGHRS and CDR2 YFSETQ. This CDR3 is CASSYRTPGASGANVLTF. Written as DNA, the CDR3 is TGCGCCAGCAGCTACCGAACCCCAGGGGCCTCTGGGGCCAACGTCCTGACTTTC.

A word on this clonotype: With a much larger clone just one base away, this may be a read error. V usage is TRBV6-1 and J usage is TRBJ2-3; D gene unclear. CDR1 is MNHNS and CDR2 is SASEGT in the germline V gene. Trimming cost V 8 bases and J 5 bases, with 11 bases left between them. The CDR3 covers 12 residues. The CDR3 DNA sequence: TGTGCCAGCCTGCCGCCGGGAGATACGCAGTATTTT. This codes for CASLPPGDTQYF.

The rearrangement links TRBV20-1 to TRBJ2-1; D is ambiguous. Trimming left V 4 bases short and J 9 bases short, with 16 bases between. CDR1 is DFQATT and CDR2 is SNEGSKA in the germline V gene (reference sequence). The CDR3 is 13 amino acids. The CDR3 region has the DNA TGCAGTGCTATTCTCCAGTCGTTAGGTGAGCAGTTCTTC. This sequence encodes CSAILQSLGEQFF.

The chain is built from TRBV7-8 and TRBJ2-7, with D tentatively TRBD1 (6 bases). The CDR3 extends over 15 amino acids. Germline V gene data show CDR1 as SGHVS and CDR2 as FQNEAQ. V lost 5 bases and J 5 bases, leaving 19 bases between the germline ends. The CDR3 loop is CASSPGRPGANEQYF. The CDR3 DNA reads as TGTGCCAGCAGCCCCGGTCGCCCAGGGGCAAACGAGCAGTACTTC.

The V gene is TRBV7-6, the J gene TRBJ2-1; possibly TRBD1 for D (6 bases). The CDR3 is 15 residues long. V shed 2 bases and J shed 5 bases, with 13 bases lying between them. Germline V gene sequence: CDR1 SGHVS, CDR2 FNYEAQ. The CDR3 sequence is CASSLSGTPNNEQFF. In DNA form, the CDR3 reads TGTGCCAGCAGCTTATCCGGGACACCGAACAATGAGCAGTTCTTC.

This chain links TRBV5-5 with TRBJ2-7; 7 bases agree with TRBD1. Looked up from germline, CDR1 is SGHKS and CDR2 is YYEKEE (reference sequence). The CDR3 length is 14 residues. After removal of 0 bases from V and 3 bases from J, the junction contained 3 bases not matched to a gene. The CDR3 DNA reads TGTGCCAGCAGCTTGGAGGGGGCTCTCTACGAGCAGTACTTC. Its protein product is CASSLEGALYEQYF.

In regard to this clonotype: One end of the junction fails to match germline, which may point to a read error. V gene TRBV5-1 combines with J gene TRBJ2-3; 8 bases are a match to TRBD2. The CDR3 spans 16 residues. The germline V gene has CDR1 SGHRS and CDR2 YFSETQ. The CDR3 loop is CAGSLGGLAYTDTQYF. CDR3 DNA: TGCGCCGGCAGCTTGGGTGGACTAGCTTACACAGATACGCAGTATTTT.

This clonotype was seen a handful of times. V usage is TRBV2 and J usage is TRBJ2-7; D is uncertain. The germline V gene has CDR1 SNHLY and CDR2 FYNNEI. Trimming took off 6 bases at V and 5 bases at J, with 8 bases between the two ends. This CDR3 has 11 amino acids. The chain's CDR3 is CASSYPDEQYF. As DNA, the CDR3 is TGTGCCAGCAGCTATCCGGACGAGCAGTACTTC.

As concerns this clonotype: Being one base from a much bigger clone, this may be a read error. The CDR3 does not end in the conserved phenylalanine or tryptophan, so this is likely a read error. The chain couples TRBV10-2 to TRBJ2-7; D is uncertain. The last part of the DNA fits TRBJ2-5 better; the J call may be wrong. CDR3 size: 13 residues. The germline gives CDR1 WSHSY, CDR2 SAAADI. The CDR3 protein is CASRSPMRETQYI. CDR3 coding DNA: TGCGCCAGCAGGTCGCCAATGAGAGAGACCCAGTACATC.

This clonotype was seen only a few times. The chain has TRBV20-1 and TRBJ1-2; D unresolved. Germline values: CDR1 DFQATT, CDR2 SNEGSKA (reference sequence). This CDR3 spans 11 amino acids. V lost 8 bases, J lost 0 bases, and 7 bases lay in between. The CDR3 sequence is CSLSPNYGYTF. Here the CDR3 DNA reads TGCAGTCTCAGTCCTAACTATGGCTACACCTTC.

About this clonotype: A read error may explain this, as a much larger clone is one base away. The chain carries TRBV4-1 and TRBJ2-7; no firm D call. The CDR3 is 14 residues long. CDR1 is MGHRA, CDR2 YSYEKL, per germline. V lost 4 bases and J lost 2, with 12 bases in between. The CDR3 DNA reads TGCGCCAGCAGCCCACCGATAAACACCTACGAGCAGTACTTC. Translation gives CASSPPINTYEQYF.

There are a few counts of this clonotype. This chain connects TRBV20-1 to TRBJ1-5; D unclear. The CDR3 is 15 amino acids. Deletions cut 0 bases from V and 4 bases from J, with 13 bases between. The germline CDR1 and CDR2 sequences are DFQATT and SNEGSKA (reference sequence). The CDR3 DNA is TGCAGTGCTAGAGATATGGCTGCGGGGAATCAGCCCCAGCATTTT. The encoded protein is CSARDMAAGNQPQHF.

This clonotype has more than one count but fewer than ten. The chain recombines TRBV29-1 with TRBJ2-7, with D perhaps matching TRBD1 (5 bases). The CDR3 is 13 residues long. The germline V and J ends were trimmed by 4 bases and 3 bases, with 13 bases remaining between them. The germline gives CDR1 SQVTM, CDR2 ANQGSEA. The CDR3 sequence is CSVGRAVIYEQYF. CDR3 in DNA: TGCAGCGTTGGCAGGGCGGTAATCTACGAGCAGTACTTC.